The next 6 T cell receptor beta chains were all read from a single sample in a study of tumor-infiltrating lymphocytes in primary liver carcinoma (dated by TCRdb to the late 2010s). Total RNA and DNA were co-extracted without cell sorting from around 20-30 mg of bulk tissue using the AllPrep DNA/RNA mini kit. The sequencer listed for this sample is Illumina HiSeq 2500. A constant-region primer and ProtoScript II reverse transcriptase were used to reverse-transcribe TCRbeta-specific cDNA from roughly 0.55 ug total RNA. Construction of the TCRbeta libraries relied on three nested rounds of multiplex PCR, following a slightly modified ARM-PCR procedure. The first two PCR rounds used multiplex TRBV1-TRBV30 forward primers with a Cbeta reverse primer, each for roughly 11 cycles. TCRdb cleaned the public reads at Q25 with fastp, built clones with MiXCR and kept in-frame beta chains. Every distinct CDR3 protein forms one entry, paired with its most common genes and DNA. The sample contains 80,000 to 100,000 distinct CDR3 sequences, 55% to 75% of them found a single time. The top ten constitute 27% of the sample.

The sequenced sample was tumor-adjacent normal liver tissue. These TCRs come from a man aged 40-49 years with primary liver carcinoma and hepatitis B virus infection.

As to this clonotype: A much more abundant neighbour one base away suggests this may be a read error. The rearrangement links TRBV7-8 to TRBJ2-1, with a weak D call TRBD1 (6 bases). V was pared by 5 bases and J by 8 bases, with 22 bases between. The CDR3 consists of 16 residues. From germline, CDR1 is SGHVS and CDR2 FQNEAQ. The CDR3, as DNA: TGTGCCAGCAGCCCTTTTACCGGGACACCTTACGATGAGCAGTTCTTC. Translated: CASSPFTGTPYDEQFF.

On this clonotype itself: This may come from a read error, since a much larger clone is one base off. The V call is TRBV30, the J call TRBJ2-3, with 9 bases aligning to TRBD1. Germline assignment: CDR1 GTSNPN and CDR2 SVGIG (reference sequence). This CDR3 has 14 residues. The CDR3: CAWSATGGEDAQYF. The CDR3 bases are TGTGCCTGGAGTGCAACAGGGGGCGAAGATGCGCAGTATTTT.

As regards this clonotype: An end of the junction does not agree with germline; a read error may underlie this. The gene calls are TRBV11-2 and TRBJ2-3; a weak D match, TRBD2 (6 bases). The CDR3 extends over 17 amino acids. Germline loops: CDR1 SGHAT, CDR2 FQNNGV. The CDR3 protein is CTSSSSASEISTDTQYF. The CDR3 bases are TGTACCAGCAGCTCTAGCGCTAGCGAGATTAGCACAGATACGCAGTATTTT.

Details on this clonotype: The junction departs from germline at one end; a sequencing error may be responsible. The genes are TRBV12-3 or TRBV12-4 and TRBJ2-1, with 9 bases fitting TRBD1. The CDR3 has 13 amino acids. As DNA, the CDR3 is TGTACCAGCAGCACGGACAGGGGTAATGGGCAGCTCTTC. Translated: CTSSTDRGNGQLF.

As regards this clonotype: At one boundary the junction diverges from the germline segment, which might be a read error. This rearrangement joins TRBV6-5 to TRBJ1-1, with D unclear. The CDR3 has 13 amino acids. Germline CDR1 reads MNHEY; CDR2 reads SVGAGI. CDR3 residues: CVSSYRDNTEAFF. The CDR3 nucleotides are TGTGTCAGCAGTTACCGGGATAACACTGAAGCTTTCTTT.

This clonotype has only one observation. At one boundary the junction diverges from the germline segment, which might be a read error. The CDR3: CASCVPIGGSYGQYF. The CDR3 nucleotides read TGTGCCAGCTGTGTCCCTATTGGGGGATCCTACGGGCAGTACTTC. V usage is TRBV12-3 or TRBV12-4 and J usage is TRBJ2-7; D assignment may be TRBD1 or TRBD2 (5 bases each). The CDR3 has 15 amino acids.